These 9 T cell receptor beta chains came from one sample sequenced in a study of T cell responses to AZD1222 COVID-19 vaccine. TCRdb's copy holds only in-frame clones and misses some; the assay was immunoSEQ multiplex PCR. The data contain approximately 84,000 clones, 80% to 90% of them singletons. The sample was peripheral blood, taken 28 days after the second AZD1222 dose. These receptors all come from an adult who received the AZD1222 COVID-19 vaccine.

The chain carries TRBV3-1 (or the pseudogene TRBV3-2) and TRBJ2-3, with TRBD2 identical over 11 bases. V trimming: 7 bases; J trimming: 3 bases; junction bases outside the gene matches: 6. CDR1 LGHDT and CDR2 YNNKEL come from the germline V gene (reference sequence). CDR3 length equals 15 residues. CDR3 coding DNA: TGTGCCAGCACCCCGGGACTAGCGGTTACAGATACGCAGTATTTT. It yields the protein CASTPGLAVTDTQYF.

The V and J genes are TRBV6-7 and TRBJ2-7; TRBD1 agrees at 8 bases. TRBV6-7 is given ORF status, its function remaining uncertain. The CDR3 length is 18 residues. Trimming cost V 5 bases and J 3 bases; bases outside gene matches: 18. CDR3 region: CASSTRGAGDRGCYEQYF. CDR3 nucleotide sequence: TGTGCCAGCAGTACCCGTGGCGCCGGTGACAGGGGCTGCTACGAGCAGTACTTC.

V usage is TRBV28 and J usage is TRBJ2-3; 7 nucleotides agree with TRBD1. Germline V lookup: CDR1 MDHEN, CDR2 SYDVKM. The CDR3 contains 14 residues. With 5 bases clipped from V and 1 base from J, the junction kept 3 bases outside the gene matches. CDR3 sequence reads: CASSRDSRTDTQYF. The CDR3 bases are TGTGCCAGCAGTCGGGACAGCCGCACAGATACGCAGTATTTT.

The J gene is TRBJ1-3, the V gene TRBV5-1, with TRBD1 matching 9 bases. The germline V gene has CDR1 SGHRS and CDR2 YFSETQ. V shed 0 bases, J shed 8 bases, and the junction held 9 bases outside the gene matches. CDR3 length equals 16 residues. The DNA of the CDR3 is TGCGCCAGCAGCTTGGCGGTGGGACAGGGTGTTGACACCATATATTTT. Translating gives CASSLAVGQGVDTIYF.

The chain has TRBV12-3 or TRBV12-4 and TRBJ2-3; D unclear. Trimming pared 3 bases from V and 5 bases from J, leaving 9 bases between. CDR3 size: 13 residues. CDR3 DNA: TGTGCCAGCAGTTTTGGTTCTGGAGATACGCAGTATTTT. Amino acids: CASSFGSGDTQYF.

The chain has TRBV27 and TRBJ2-7; no firm D call. V gave up 0 bases and J gave up 2 bases, with 11 bases separating them. This CDR3 has 15 residues. The germline V gene has CDR1 MNHEY and CDR2 SMNVEV (reference sequence). CDR3 nucleotide sequence: TGTGCCAGCAGTTTATCGATTCTTTCTACCTACGAGCAGTACTTC. It translates to CASSLSILSTYEQYF.

The chain is built from TRBV28 and TRBJ1-6, with D possibly TRBD1 on 5 matching bases. Germline V gene lookup returns CDR1 MDHEN and CDR2 SYDVKM. Deletions cut 5 bases from V and 0 bases from J, with 14 bases between. The CDR3 is made up of 17 amino acids. The CDR3 protein is CASSAHGTSSYNSPLHF. In DNA, the CDR3 is TGTGCCAGCAGTGCCCACGGGACGAGCTCCTATAATTCACCCCTCCACTTT.

This clone appeared a single time. The chain links TRBV6-6 to TRBJ1-5, with a tentative D call TRBD1 (5 bases). This CDR3 comprises 16 residues. The ends were cut back, 0 bases at V and 2 bases at J, with 11 bases in the middle. Germline loops: CDR1 MNHNY, CDR2 SVGAGI (reference sequence). Here the CDR3 DNA reads TGTGCCAGCAGTTACTCCCAGGGTTTGGGCAATCAGCCCCAGCATTTT. As protein: CASSYSQGLGNQPQHF.

The chain joins TRBV20-1 to TRBJ1-5; 9 nucleotides agree with TRBD1. Germline CDR1 and CDR2: DFQATT and SNEGSKA (reference sequence). CDR3 size: 16 residues. With 3 bases clipped from V and 4 bases from J, the junction kept 10 bases outside the gene matches. The chain's CDR3 is CSASSFRDRDNQPQHF. CDR3 bases: TGCAGTGCTAGTTCCTTTCGGGACAGGGATAATCAGCCCCAGCATTTT.